This TCR beta chain is drawn from a study of T cells after yellow fever vaccination (dated by TCRdb to the late 2010s). For context, the study as a whole: Libraries from fractions with low cell numbers were prepared with the SMART-Seq v4 Ultra Low Input RNA kit. Bulk PBMC replicates and cell subsets were isolated from blood drawn at multiple timepoints before and after both primary and secondary immunization. To track T-cell clones before and after primary and booster YFV17D yellow fever vaccination, bulk TCR alpha and beta repertoires were sequenced longitudinally. Two healthy male donors, one aged 18 to 30 and one aged 30 to 40 years, made up the cohort. Study-wide findings and limitations: FACS-sorted repertoires could contain abundant contaminating clonotypes from the bulk population, so computational filtering was required. Compared with the primary T-cell response, the secondary T-cell response was faster but weaker, reaching its peak on day 5 rather than on day 15. Most clones expanded after primary vaccination were re-detected after the booster (around 96% of CD4 and roughly 87% of CD8), suggesting broad memory maintenance. A small share of clonotypes occurred in both CD4 and CD8 compartments, likely arising from convergent recombination. Because only a couple of donors were included in the study, the extent to which the findings can be generalized is limited.

Relative to germline, V is 5 bases shorter and J is 5 bases shorter, with 10 bases between their ends. The germline V gene specifies SGDLS as CDR1 and YYNGEE as CDR2. The CDR3 has 13 amino acids, counting the end cysteine and phenylalanine. Just CDR3 DNA is preserved here, 39 bases in frame from base 1. TCR cDNA was made using 5'RACE template switching, a step that added a universal primer site and unique molecular identifiers. cDNA synthesis was primed from both the TCR alpha and TCR beta constant segments. Libraries were amplified in two PCR steps, with sample barcodes and sequencing adapters added in the second step. Libraries were sequenced on Illumina HiSeq 2500 (2x100 bp) or NovaSeq (2x150 bp). In the authors' own workflow: Reads were demultiplexed and collapsed into UMI consensus sequences with MIGEC, and V(D)J alignment was performed with MiXCR. Vaccine-responding clonotypes were identified with edgeR using replicate PBMC samples, with FDR below 0.01 and a log2 fold change above 5 up to day 15 being required. Each bulk clonotype received a CD4 or CD8 identity based on whether the sequenced CD4 or CD8 repertoire contained that clonotype at higher abundance. The raw public reads went through TCRdb reprocessing: fastp at Q25, MiXCR clone calling, in-frame beta chains kept. Each entry is one CDR3 protein sequence, shown with its most common DNA and genes. None of the V and J calls come from the authors' own analysis; TCRdb made them. This sample lists 500,000 to 550,000 distinct CDR3 sequences; 21% were detected once. The ten largest clones capture roughly a sixth of the sample.

In its sample, this clonotype was seen a few times. The specificity of this receptor is unknown. Base qualities are not at hand, and no much larger clone is one base apart. The treatment or condition label here, explained by the study, means: live attenuated yellow fever vaccine strain. Two biological replicates of bulk PBMCs were collected at each blood-draw timepoint. A standard Ficoll-Paque protocol was used to isolate PBMCs from peripheral blood. TriZol was used to extract RNA from bulk PBMCs, CD4 and CD8 fractions, and dextramer-positive and dextramer-negative fractions. The sequence joins TRBV9 to TRBJ1-4, with the D segment identity uncertain. This clonotype was sampled from a man aged 18 to 29 who received the YFV17D yellow fever vaccine. The sequenced sample was PBMCs, obtained approximately 22 days after the first yellow fever vaccination. The bases read TGTGCCAGCAGTCTCAGCGAGAATGAAAAACTGTTTTTT. It translates to CASSLSENEKLFF. When the CDR3 is completed using the reference TRBV9 and TRBJ1-4 genes on either side, the full variable domain is DSGVTQTPKHLITATGQRVTLRCSPRSGDLSVYWYQQSLDQGLQFLIQYYNGEERAKGNILERFSAQQFPDLHSELNLSSLELGDSALYFCASSLSENEKLFFGSGTQLSVL.